The next 10 T cell receptor beta chains were all read from a single sample in a study of T cells in Graves' hyperthyroidism and ophthalmopathy. What was amplified from RNA transcripts were TCR beta CDR3 regions. HTBI primers were employed in a first-round RT-PCR of the TCR CDR3. TCRdb fed the multiplex PCR reads into MiXCR, producing one record per CDR3 protein. The data contain about 530,000 distinct CDR3 sequences, approximately 17% of them singletons. The material sequenced was blood. Receptors were obtained from a woman aged 18-29 years with Graves' ophthalmopathy.

The chain is built from TRBV20-1 and TRBJ1-5, with 11 bases that match TRBD1. The CDR3 sequence is 17 residues long. Germline V gene lookup returns CDR1 DFQATT and CDR2 SNEGSKA (reference sequence). V shed 5 bases and J 0 bases; nucleotides not matched to a gene: 9. The CDR3 DNA reads TGCAGTGCTCCAACTTGGACAGGGGGCGATAGCAATCAGCCCCAGCATTTT. It specifies CSAPTWTGGDSNQPQHF.

This clonotype was observed many times. The chain combines TRBV2 with TRBJ2-3, with 12 bases that match TRBD2. This CDR3 is built from 15 residues. Germline V CDR1 and CDR2: SNHLY, FYNNEI. Unmatched junction bases numbered 7, after V lost 8 bases and J lost 4 bases. The CDR3 coding sequence is TGTGCCAGCGGGGAGACTAGCGGGAGTTCAGATACGCAGTATTTT. Protein sequence: CASGETSGSSDTQYF.

The chain employs TRBV11-2 and TRBJ2-3; possibly TRBD2 for D (5 bases). The CDR3 sequence is 15 residues long. V lost 2 bases, J lost 5 bases, and 14 bases lay in between. CDR1 is SGHAT, CDR2 FQNNGV, per germline. CDR3 in DNA: TGTGCCAGCAGCTTACGGTCCAACCGGGAAGATACGCAGTATTTT. It translates to CASSLRSNREDTQYF.

The rearrangement joins TRBV4-1 to TRBJ1-2; D remains ambiguous. The CDR3 sequence is 14 residues long. Germline CDR1 and CDR2: MGHRA and YSYEKL. V lost 3 bases to trimming and J lost 4 bases, with 12 bases between them. The CDR3 nucleotides read TGCGCCAGCAGCCAGGGAAGCTTCTCCTATGGCTACACCTTC. Encoded protein: CASSQGSFSYGYTF.

This clonotype was picked up many times. V and J are TRBV2 and TRBJ1-5; D gene unclear. Germline lookup yields CDR1 SNHLY and CDR2 FYNNEI. This CDR3 is built from 14 residues. Between the trimmed V and J ends, which lost 1 base and 3 bases, there was a span of 7 bases. The CDR3 loop is CASSEDGFNQPQHF. DNA for the CDR3: TGTGCCAGCAGTGAAGACGGATTCAATCAGCCCCAGCATTTT.

Details on this clonotype: At one of its ends the junction is not consistent with the germline gene, which may arise from a read error. V and J are TRBV11-1 and TRBJ1-1, with D possibly being TRBD1 (6 bases). From germline, CDR1 is SGHAT and CDR2 FQDESV (reference sequence). The CDR3 contains 16 residues. For the CDR3, the DNA is TGTGCTAGCAGCTTACAGGGCACTATCATGAACACTGAAGCTTTCTTT. Protein product: CASSLQGTIMNTEAFF.

The chain combines TRBV28 with TRBJ2-6, with TRBD1 matching 8 bases. V lost 3 bases to trimming and J lost 1 base; unmatched junction nucleotides: 5. Per the germline V gene, CDR1 is MDHEN and CDR2 is SYDVKM. The CDR3 totals 17 residues. This chain's CDR3 is CASSLSGGASGANVLTF. CDR3 coding DNA: TGTGCCAGCAGTTTGTCAGGGGGCGCGTCTGGGGCCAACGTCCTGACTTTC. The full variable domain, in which reference TRBV28 and TRBJ2-6 provide the parts outside the CDR3, is DVKVTQSSRYLVKRTGEKVFLECVQDMDHENMFWYRQDPGLGLRLIYFSYDVKMKEKGDIPEGYSVSREKKERFSLILESASTNQTSMYLCASSLSGGASGANVLTFGAGSRLTVL.

This clonotype has only one observation. The genes are TRBV9 and TRBJ1-2; 8 bases align to TRBD1. CDR1 and CDR2 (germline): SGDLS, YYNGEE. The CDR3 has 14 residues. J gave up 4 bases and V 2 bases, and 4 bases lay outside the gene matches. The DNA of the CDR3 is TGTGCCAGCAGCGTGACAGGGGCCCTCTATGGCTACACCTTC. Translating gives CASSVTGALYGYTF. Together with reference TRBV9 and TRBJ1-2, the CDR3 gives the full variable domain: DSGVTQTPKHLITATGQRVTLRCSPRSGDLSVYWYQQSLDQGLQFLIQYYNGEERAKGNILERFSAQQFPDLHSELNLSSLELGDSALYFCASSVTGALYGYTFGSGTRLTVV.

This chain connects TRBV5-1 to TRBJ2-3; 8 bases are shared with TRBD1. V trimming: 1 base; J trimming: 6 bases; junction bases outside the gene matches: 10. This CDR3 region has 16 residues. Germline lookup yields CDR1 SGHRS and CDR2 YFSETQ. CDR3 protein: CASSLQGASPYDTQYF. The CDR3 coding sequence is TGCGCCAGCAGCTTGCAGGGGGCCTCCCCTTACGATACGCAGTATTTT.

This clonotype was seen a handful of times. The genes are TRBV28 and TRBJ2-7; D might be TRBD1 or TRBD2, each matching 5 bases. V lost 8 bases and J 2 bases, leaving 16 bases between the germline ends. CDR3 size: 14 residues. Germline lookup yields CDR1 MDHEN and CDR2 SYDVKM. CDR3 in DNA: TGTGCCAGCTATACCGGGACGATTGCCTACGAGCAGTACTTC. This gives the protein CASYTGTIAYEQYF.